This T cell receptor (beta chain) was sequenced in a study of T cells after yellow fever vaccination. Study-wide background: Fractions low in cell number were prepared with SMART-Seq v4 Ultra Low Input.

Germline V gene data show CDR1 as SGHRS and CDR2 as YFSETQ. The CDR3 consists of 13 residues. The ends were cut back, 0 bases at V and 5 bases at J, with 8 bases in the middle. General study results and limits: A weaker secondary response peaked on day 5, the primary on day 15. Re-detected after boosting: most primary clones, more than 95% of CD4 and about 85% of CD8.

TCRdb ran MiXCR on the 5' RACE reads and lists one entry per CDR3 protein. The repertoire has just under 600,000 distinct CDR3 sequences, roughly 14% of them found once; the top ten carry roughly an eighth. In its sample, this clonotype was seen a few times. As yet, its antigen is unknown. The receptor's source is a man aged 25 to 40 who received the YFV17D yellow fever vaccine. The V gene is TRBV5-1, the J gene TRBJ2-5; no definite D call. Sequencing used PBMCs, obtained on the day of the yellow fever booster vaccination. The CDR3 nucleotides read TGCGCCAGCAGCTTGGCCAATTTTGAGACCCAGTACTTC. Translation: CASSLANFETQYF.